This T cell receptor beta chain appears in the sequencing data of a study of blood T cell repertoires in COVID-19. Authors' analysis steps: Amplification of reference gene primers was used by the study to estimate nucleated cell counts. Profiling relied on immunoSEQ multiplex PCR, and the TCRdb table lists in-frame clones only, not all of them. Clone size and the V and J calls come from that table; the DNA yielded D and trimming. The sample holds about 120,000 clones; more than 75% are singletons and the top ten take 3.5% to 4.5%. The CDR3 loop spans 13 amino acids. Germline CDR1 and CDR2: MNHEY and SVGAGI. V was shortened by 10 bases and J by 3 bases, with 14 bases between the two germline ends.

This sequence originates from a man in his fifties or sixties with acute or convalescent COVID-19. The V and J genes are TRBV6-5 and TRBJ2-3; the D gene is possibly TRBD2 (6 bases). Input material: peripheral blood. CDR3 nucleotide sequence: TGTGCCATCCTACTAGCACCGACAGATACGCAGTATTTT. This sequence encodes CAILLAPTDTQYF.